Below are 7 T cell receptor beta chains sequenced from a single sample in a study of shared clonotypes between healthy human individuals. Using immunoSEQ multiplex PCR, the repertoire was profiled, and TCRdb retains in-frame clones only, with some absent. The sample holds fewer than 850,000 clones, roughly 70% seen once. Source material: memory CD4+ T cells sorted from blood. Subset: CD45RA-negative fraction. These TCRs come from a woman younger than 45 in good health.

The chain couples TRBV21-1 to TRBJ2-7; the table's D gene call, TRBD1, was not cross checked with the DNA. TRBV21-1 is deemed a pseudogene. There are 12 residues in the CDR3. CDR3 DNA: TGTGCCAGGGGACAGGGTGCCTACGAGCAGTACTTC. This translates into CARGQGAYEQYF.

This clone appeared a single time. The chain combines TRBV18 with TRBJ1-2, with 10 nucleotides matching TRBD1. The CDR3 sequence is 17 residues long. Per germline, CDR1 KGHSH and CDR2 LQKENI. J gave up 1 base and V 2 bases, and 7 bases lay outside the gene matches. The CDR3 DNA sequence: TGTGCCAGCTCACCAGGGACAGGGGTTGGTAATAACTATGGCTACACCTTC. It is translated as CASSPGTGVGNNYGYTF.

CDR3 sequence (DNA): TGCGCCAGCAGCTTGGCAGTACGGGAGAGATCCTACAATGAGCAGTTCTTC. It is translated as CASSLAVRERSYNEQFF. V and J are TRBV5-1 and TRBJ2-1, with a tentative D call TRBD2 (6 bases). The V and J ends lost 0 bases and 1 base respectively, with 14 bases between them. The CDR3 contains 17 residues. Germline V gives CDR1 SGHRS, CDR2 YFSETQ.

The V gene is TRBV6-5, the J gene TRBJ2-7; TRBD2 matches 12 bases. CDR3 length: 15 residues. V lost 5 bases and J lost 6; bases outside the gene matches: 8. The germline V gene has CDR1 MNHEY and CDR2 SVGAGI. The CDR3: CASSRLAGVSREQYF. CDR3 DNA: TGTGCCAGCAGTCGACTAGCGGGAGTTAGCCGCGAGCAGTACTTC.

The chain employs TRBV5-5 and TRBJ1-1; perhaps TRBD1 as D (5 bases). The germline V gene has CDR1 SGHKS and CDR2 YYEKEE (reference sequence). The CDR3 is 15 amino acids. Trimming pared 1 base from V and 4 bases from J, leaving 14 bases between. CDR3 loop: CASSLNGGSLTEAFF. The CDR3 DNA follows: TGTGCCAGCAGCTTGAATGGGGGAAGCCTCACTGAAGCTTTCTTT.

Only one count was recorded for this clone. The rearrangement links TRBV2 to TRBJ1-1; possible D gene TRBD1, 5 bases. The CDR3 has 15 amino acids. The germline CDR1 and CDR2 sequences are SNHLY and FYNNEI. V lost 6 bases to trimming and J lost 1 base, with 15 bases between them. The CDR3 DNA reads TGTGCCAGCAGAAGGGCGGACATCCCGAACACTGAAGCTTTCTTT. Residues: CASRRADIPNTEAFF.

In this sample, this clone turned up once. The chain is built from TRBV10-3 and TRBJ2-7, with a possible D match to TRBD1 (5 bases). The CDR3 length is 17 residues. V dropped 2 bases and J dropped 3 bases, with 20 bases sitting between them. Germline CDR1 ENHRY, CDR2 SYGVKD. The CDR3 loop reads CAISEQSRGRLNYEQYF. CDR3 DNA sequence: TGTGCCATCAGTGAGCAATCAAGGGGTCGGCTCAACTACGAGCAGTACTTC.